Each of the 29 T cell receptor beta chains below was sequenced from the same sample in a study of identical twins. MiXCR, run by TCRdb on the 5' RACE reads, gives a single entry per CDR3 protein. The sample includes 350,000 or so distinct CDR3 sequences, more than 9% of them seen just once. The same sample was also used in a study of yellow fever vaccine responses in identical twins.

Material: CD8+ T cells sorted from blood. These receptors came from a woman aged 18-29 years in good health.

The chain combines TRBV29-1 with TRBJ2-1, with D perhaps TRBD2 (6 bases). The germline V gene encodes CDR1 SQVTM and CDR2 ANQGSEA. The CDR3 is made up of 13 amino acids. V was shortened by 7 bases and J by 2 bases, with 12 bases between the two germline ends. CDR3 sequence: CSARDGAYNEQFF. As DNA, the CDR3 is TGCAGCGCGCGGGATGGAGCCTACAATGAGCAGTTCTTC.

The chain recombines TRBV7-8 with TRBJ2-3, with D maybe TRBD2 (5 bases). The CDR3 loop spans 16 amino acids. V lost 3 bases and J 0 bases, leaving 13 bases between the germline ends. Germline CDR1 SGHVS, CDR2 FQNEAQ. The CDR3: CASSLSRLFSTDTQYF. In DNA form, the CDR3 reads TGTGCCAGCAGCTTGTCGAGACTATTTAGCACAGATACGCAGTATTTT.

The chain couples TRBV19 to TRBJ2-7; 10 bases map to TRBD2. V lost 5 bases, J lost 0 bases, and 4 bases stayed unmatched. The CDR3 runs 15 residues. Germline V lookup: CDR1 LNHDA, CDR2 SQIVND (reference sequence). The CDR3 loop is CASSQTSGTSYEQYF. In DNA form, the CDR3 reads TGTGCCAGTAGTCAAACTAGCGGGACCTCCTACGAGCAGTACTTC.

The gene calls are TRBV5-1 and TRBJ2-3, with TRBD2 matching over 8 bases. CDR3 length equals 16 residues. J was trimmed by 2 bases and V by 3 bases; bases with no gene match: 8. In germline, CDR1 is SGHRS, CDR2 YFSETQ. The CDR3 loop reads CASSWPGGQSTDTQYF. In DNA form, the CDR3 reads TGCGCCAGCAGCTGGCCGGGGGGGCAGTCCACAGATACGCAGTATTTT. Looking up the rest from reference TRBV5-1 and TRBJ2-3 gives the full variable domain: KAGVTQTPRYLIKTRGQQVTLSCSPISGHRSVSWYQQTPGQGLQFLFEYFSETQRNKGNFPGRFSGRQFSNSRSEMNVSTLELGDSALYLCASSWPGGQSTDTQYFGPGTRLTVL.

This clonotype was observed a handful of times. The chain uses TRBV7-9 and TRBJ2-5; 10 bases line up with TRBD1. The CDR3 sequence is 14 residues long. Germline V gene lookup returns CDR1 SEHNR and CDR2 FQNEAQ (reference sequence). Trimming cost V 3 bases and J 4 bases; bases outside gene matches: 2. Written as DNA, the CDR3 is TGTGCCAGCAGCTTCGGACAGGGGGGAGAGACCCAGTACTTC. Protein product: CASSFGQGGETQYF.

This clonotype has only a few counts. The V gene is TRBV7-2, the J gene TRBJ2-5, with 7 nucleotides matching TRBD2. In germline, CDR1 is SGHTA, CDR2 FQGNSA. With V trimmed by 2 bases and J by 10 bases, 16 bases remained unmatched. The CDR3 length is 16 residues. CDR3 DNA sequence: TGTGCCAGCAGCTTATATTCGACTAGCCGAGGGAGAGACCAGTACTTC. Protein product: CASSLYSTSRGRDQYF.

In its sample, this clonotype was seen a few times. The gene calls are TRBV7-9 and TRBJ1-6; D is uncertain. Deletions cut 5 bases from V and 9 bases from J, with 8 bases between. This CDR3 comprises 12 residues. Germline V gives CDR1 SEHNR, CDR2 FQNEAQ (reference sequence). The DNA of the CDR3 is TGTGCCAGCAGCGCGGGCGTTTCACCCCTCCACTTT. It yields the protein CASSAGVSPLHF.

The chain's CDR3 is CASSLNPPLAGGPENEQFF. The DNA for the CDR3 is TGTGCCAGCAGTCTCAACCCACCCTTAGCGGGAGGGCCGGAAAATGAGCAGTTCTTC. The rearrangement joins TRBV27 to TRBJ2-1; 11 nucleotides line up with TRBD2. Trimming cost V 5 bases and J 7 bases; bases outside gene matches: 19. CDR1 is MNHEY and CDR2 is SMNVEV in the germline V gene (reference sequence). CDR3 length: 19 amino acids.

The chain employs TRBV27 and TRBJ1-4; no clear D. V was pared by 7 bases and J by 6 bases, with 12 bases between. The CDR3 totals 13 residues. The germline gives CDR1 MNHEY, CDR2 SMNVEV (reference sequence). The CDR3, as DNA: TGTGCCAGCAAGTCCTCCGGTGATGAAAAACTGTTTTTT. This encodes CASKSSGDEKLFF.

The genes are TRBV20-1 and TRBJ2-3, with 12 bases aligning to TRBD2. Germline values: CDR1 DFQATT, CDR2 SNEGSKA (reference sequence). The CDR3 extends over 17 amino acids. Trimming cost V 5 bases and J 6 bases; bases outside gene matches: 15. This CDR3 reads CSAPGPLAGGLGDTQYF. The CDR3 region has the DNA TGCAGTGCTCCCGGGCCCCTAGCGGGGGGGCTAGGGGATACGCAGTATTTT.

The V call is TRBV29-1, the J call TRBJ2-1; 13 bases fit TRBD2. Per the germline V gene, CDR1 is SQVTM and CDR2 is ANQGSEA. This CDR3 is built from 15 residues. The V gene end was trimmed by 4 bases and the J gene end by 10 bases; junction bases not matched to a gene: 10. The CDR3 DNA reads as TGCAGCGTTGCCGGACTAGCGGGAGCCCTATGGGAGCAGTTCTTC. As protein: CSVAGLAGALWEQFF.

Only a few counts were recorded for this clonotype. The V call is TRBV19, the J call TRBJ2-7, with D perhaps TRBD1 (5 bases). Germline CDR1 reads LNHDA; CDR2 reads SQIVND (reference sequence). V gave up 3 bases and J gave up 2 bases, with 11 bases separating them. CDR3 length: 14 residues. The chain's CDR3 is CASSIGAGTYEQYF. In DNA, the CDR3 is TGTGCCAGTAGTATTGGGGCAGGGACCTACGAGCAGTACTTC.

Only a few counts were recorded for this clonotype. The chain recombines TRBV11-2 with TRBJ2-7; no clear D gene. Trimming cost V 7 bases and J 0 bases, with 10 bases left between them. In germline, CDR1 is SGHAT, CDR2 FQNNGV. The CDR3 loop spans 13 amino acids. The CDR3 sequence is CASITLSSYEQYF. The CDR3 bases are TGTGCCAGCATCACACTGAGCTCCTACGAGCAGTACTTC. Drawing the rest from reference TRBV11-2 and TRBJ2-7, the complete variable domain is EAGVAQSPRYKIIEKRQSVAFWCNPISGHATLYWYQQILGQGPKLLIQFQNNGVVDDSQLPKDRFSAERLKGVDSTLKIQPAKLEDSAVYLCASITLSSYEQYFGPGTRLTVT.

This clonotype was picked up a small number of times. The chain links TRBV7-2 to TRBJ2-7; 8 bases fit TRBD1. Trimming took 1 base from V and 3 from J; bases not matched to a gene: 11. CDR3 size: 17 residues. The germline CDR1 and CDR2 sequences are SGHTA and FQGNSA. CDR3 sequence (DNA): TGTGCCAGCAGCTTAGTCAGGGGGCCAACGTCGGGCTACGAGCAGTACTTC. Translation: CASSLVRGPTSGYEQYF.

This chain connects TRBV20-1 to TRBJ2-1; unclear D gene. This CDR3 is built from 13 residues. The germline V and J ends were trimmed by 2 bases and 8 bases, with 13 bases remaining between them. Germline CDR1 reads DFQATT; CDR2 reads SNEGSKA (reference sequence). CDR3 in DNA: TGCAGTGCTAGACTAGTTCTCCTCGATGAGCAGTTCTTC. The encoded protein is CSARLVLLDEQFF.

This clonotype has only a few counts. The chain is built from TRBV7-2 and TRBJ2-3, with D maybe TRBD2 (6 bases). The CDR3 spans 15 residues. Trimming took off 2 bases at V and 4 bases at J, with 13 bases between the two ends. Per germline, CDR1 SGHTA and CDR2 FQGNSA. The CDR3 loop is CASSLIGSVADTQYF. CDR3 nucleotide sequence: TGTGCCAGCAGCTTAATCGGGAGTGTGGCAGATACGCAGTATTTT.

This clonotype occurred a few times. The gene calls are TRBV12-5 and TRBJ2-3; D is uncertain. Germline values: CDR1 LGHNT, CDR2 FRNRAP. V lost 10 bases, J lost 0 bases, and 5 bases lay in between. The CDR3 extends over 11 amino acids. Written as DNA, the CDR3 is TGTGCTACAACAAGCACAGATACGCAGTATTTT. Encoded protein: CATTSTDTQYF.

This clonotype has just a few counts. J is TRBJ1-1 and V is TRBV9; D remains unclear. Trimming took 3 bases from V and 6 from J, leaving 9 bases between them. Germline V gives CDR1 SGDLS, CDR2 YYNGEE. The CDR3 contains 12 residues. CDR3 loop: CASSGRWAEAFF. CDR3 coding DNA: TGTGCCAGCAGCGGTCGATGGGCTGAAGCTTTCTTT.

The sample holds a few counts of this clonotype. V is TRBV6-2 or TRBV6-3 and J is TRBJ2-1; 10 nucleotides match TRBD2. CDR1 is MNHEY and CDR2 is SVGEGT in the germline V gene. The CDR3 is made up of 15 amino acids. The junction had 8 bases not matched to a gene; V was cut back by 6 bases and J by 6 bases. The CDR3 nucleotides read TGTGCCAGCAGGAAAATAGCGGGGGGAATCAATGAGCAGTTCTTC. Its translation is CASRKIAGGINEQFF.

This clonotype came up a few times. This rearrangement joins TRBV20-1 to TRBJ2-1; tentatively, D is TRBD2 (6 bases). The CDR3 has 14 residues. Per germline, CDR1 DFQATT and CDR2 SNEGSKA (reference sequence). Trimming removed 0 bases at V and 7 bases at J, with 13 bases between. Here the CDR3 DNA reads TGCAGTGCTAGAGATTTCGGGGGACTGAATGAGCAGTTCTTC. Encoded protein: CSARDFGGLNEQFF.

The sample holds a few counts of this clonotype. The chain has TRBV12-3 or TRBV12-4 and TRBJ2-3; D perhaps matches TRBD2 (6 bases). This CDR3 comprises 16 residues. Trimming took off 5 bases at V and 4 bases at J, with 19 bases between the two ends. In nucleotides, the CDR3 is TGTGCCAGCAGTGGTCTGGGAGGCTTGGGGTCAGATACGCAGTATTTT. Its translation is CASSGLGGLGSDTQYF.

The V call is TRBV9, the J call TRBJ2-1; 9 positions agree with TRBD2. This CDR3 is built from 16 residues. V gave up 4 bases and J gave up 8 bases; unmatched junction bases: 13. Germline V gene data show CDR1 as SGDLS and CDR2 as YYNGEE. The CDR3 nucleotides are TGTGCCAGCAGCCCATTGGGACTAGCAAATCGCTATGAGCAGTTCTTC. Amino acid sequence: CASSPLGLANRYEQFF.

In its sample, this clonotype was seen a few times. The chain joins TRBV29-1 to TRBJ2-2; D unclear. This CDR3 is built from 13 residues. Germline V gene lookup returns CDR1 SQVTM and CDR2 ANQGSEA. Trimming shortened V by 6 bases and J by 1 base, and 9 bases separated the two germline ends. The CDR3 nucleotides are TGCAGCGTCACCGGTGGGAACACCGGGGAGCTGTTTTTT. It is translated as CSVTGGNTGELFF.

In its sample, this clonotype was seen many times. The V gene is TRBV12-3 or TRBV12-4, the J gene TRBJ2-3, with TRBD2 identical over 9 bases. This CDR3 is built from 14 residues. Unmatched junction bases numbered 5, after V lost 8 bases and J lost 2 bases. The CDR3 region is CASWREGYTDTQYF. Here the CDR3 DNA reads TGTGCCAGCTGGCGGGAGGGATACACAGATACGCAGTATTTT.

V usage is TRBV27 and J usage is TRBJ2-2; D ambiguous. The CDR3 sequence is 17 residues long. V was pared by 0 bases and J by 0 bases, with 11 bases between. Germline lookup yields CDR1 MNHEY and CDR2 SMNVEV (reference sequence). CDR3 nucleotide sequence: TGTGCCAGCAGTTTATCTAGGCGTAGGGCGAACACCGGGGAGCTGTTTTTT. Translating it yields CASSLSRRRANTGELFF.

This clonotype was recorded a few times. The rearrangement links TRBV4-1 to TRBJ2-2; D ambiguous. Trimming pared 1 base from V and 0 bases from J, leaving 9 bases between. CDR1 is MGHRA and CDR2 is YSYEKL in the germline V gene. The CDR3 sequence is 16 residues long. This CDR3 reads CASSQGGDPNTGELFF. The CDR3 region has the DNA TGCGCCAGCAGCCAAGGTGGCGACCCGAACACCGGGGAGCTGTTTTTT.

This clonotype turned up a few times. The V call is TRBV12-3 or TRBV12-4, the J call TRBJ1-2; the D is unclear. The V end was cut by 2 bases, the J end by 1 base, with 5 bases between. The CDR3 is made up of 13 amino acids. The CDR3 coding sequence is TGTGCCAGCAGTTTAACCAGTAACTATGGCTACACCTTC. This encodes CASSLTSNYGYTF.

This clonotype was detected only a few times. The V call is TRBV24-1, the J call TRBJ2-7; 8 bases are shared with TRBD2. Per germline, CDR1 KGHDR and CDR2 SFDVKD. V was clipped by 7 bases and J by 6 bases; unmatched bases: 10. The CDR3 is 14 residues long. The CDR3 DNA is TGTGCCACCAGCCCCTCCGGGACTAGTACCGAGCAGTACTTC. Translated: CATSPSGTSTEQYF.

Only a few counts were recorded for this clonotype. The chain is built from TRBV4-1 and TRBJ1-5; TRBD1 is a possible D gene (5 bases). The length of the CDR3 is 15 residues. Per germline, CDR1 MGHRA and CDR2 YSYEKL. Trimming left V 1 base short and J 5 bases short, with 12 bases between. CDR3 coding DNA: TGCGCCAGCAGCCAAGTGCGCAGGGAAGATCAGCCCCAGCATTTT. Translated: CASSQVRREDQPQHF.